The T cell receptor beta chain under discussion was sequenced for a study of blood T cell repertoires in COVID-19. Study in general: The cDNA or gDNA used as material had been derived from T cells, B-cell-depleted T cells, or PBMCs.

Libraries were prepared by immunoSEQ multiplex PCR; TCRdb keeps only in-frame clonotypes and omits some of them. The sample contains 350,000 or so clones, about 92% of which appear only once. Germline V gives CDR1 MNHEY, CDR2 SMNVEV (reference sequence). With 5 bases removed from V and 5 bases from J, the gap between germline ends came to 10 bases. The CDR3 length is 13 residues. The rearrangement uses TRBV27 and TRBJ2-1; unclear D gene. This clonotype originated in an older woman with COVID-19, enrolled during active disease. The specimen sequenced was peripheral blood. CDR3 loop: CASSDPGDNEQFF. The CDR3 DNA follows: TGTGCCAGCAGTGATCCAGGTGACAATGAGCAGTTCTTC.